Reported below is one TCR beta chain. CDR3 length: 18 amino acids. The germline CDR1 and CDR2 sequences are SGHNT and YENEEA. Between the trimmed V and J ends, which lost 3 bases and 0 bases, there was a span of 18 bases. These data are taken from a study of T cell changes during pregnancy in multiple sclerosis. The assay was immunoSEQ multiplex PCR, and TCRdb's table has in-frame clones only and misses some. The sample consists of tens of thousands of clones, about 94% of them appearing once. The sequenced sample was CD8+ T cells from peripheral blood mononuclear cells, obtained after pregnancy. The receptor comes from a female donor with multiple sclerosis, enrolled in a pregnancy study. This chain connects TRBV11-3 to TRBJ2-1, with a tentative D call TRBD2 (5 bases). The CDR3: CASSFRASSLSSYNEQFF. CDR3 nucleotides: TGTGCCAGCAGCTTTCGGGCTAGCTCCTTAAGCTCCTACAATGAGCAGTTCTTC. Combining the CDR3 with reference TRBV11-3 and TRBJ2-1 gives the whole variable domain EAGVVQSPRYKIIEKKQPVAFWCNPISGHNTLYWYLQNLGQGPELLIRYENEEAVDDSQLPKDRFSAERLKGVDSTLKIQPAELGDSAVYLCASSFRASSLSSYNEQFFGPGTRLTVL.